These 8 T cell receptor beta chains were sequenced from one sample in a study of CD8 T cells in ankylosing spondylitis. MiXCR, run by TCRdb on the 5' RACE reads, gives a single entry per CDR3 protein. This repertoire shows about 540,000 distinct CDR3 sequences, roughly 12% found once; its top ten account for about 6.8%. No antigen has been assigned to these receptors. The study, taken as a whole, reports: Blood of patients with ankylosing spondylitis appeared to be characterized by a TCR beta motif of eight highly homologous variants.

Material for sequencing was blood, either unsorted or a sorted T cell fraction (not recorded which). All receptors come from a male donor with ankylosing spondylitis.

This clonotype turned up a few times. The chain employs TRBV5-4 and TRBJ2-3; D not resolved. This CDR3 spans 17 amino acids. The germline gives CDR1 SGHNT, CDR2 YYREEE (reference sequence). Trimming pared 1 base from V and 0 bases from J, leaving 15 bases between. CDR3 sequence (DNA): TGTGCCAGCAGCTTGTTCCGAAGCCTCCTAAGCACAGATACGCAGTATTTT. Translation gives CASSLFRSLLSTDTQYF.

The CDR3 loop is CASRPDRGRRNEQFF. The CDR3 DNA follows: TGTGCCAGCAGACCCGACAGGGGTCGAAGGAATGAGCAGTTCTTC. The chain is built from TRBV5-4 and TRBJ2-1, with TRBD1 identical over 8 bases. The CDR3 spans 15 residues. CDR1 SGHNT and CDR2 YYREEE come from the germline V gene (reference sequence). The V gene end was trimmed by 5 bases and the J gene end by 7 bases; junction bases not matched to a gene: 11.

This clonotype occurred many times. This chain connects TRBV12-3 or TRBV12-4 to TRBJ1-1; no definite D call. Trimming removed 5 bases at V and 7 bases at J, with 17 bases between. The CDR3 contains 14 residues. CDR3 coding DNA: TGTGCCAGCAGTAAAACCCAGAATTCCATTGAAGCTTTCTTT. Translation gives CASSKTQNSIEAFF.

This clonotype was counted only a few times. The chain employs TRBV18 and TRBJ2-7; 7 bases map to TRBD1. The germline V gene has CDR1 KGHSH and CDR2 LQKENI. This CDR3 contains 14 residues. The junction had 2 bases not matched to a gene; V was cut back by 0 bases and J by 3 bases. CDR3 sequence reads: CASSPPSGGYEQYF. The DNA for the CDR3 is TGTGCCAGCTCACCACCGTCAGGGGGCTACGAGCAGTACTTC.

This clonotype was counted many times. The J gene is TRBJ2-5, the V gene TRBV5-1; 9 positions agree with TRBD2. The ends lost 4 bases at V and 4 bases at J; junction bases unmatched: 5. This CDR3 contains 14 residues. Germline CDR1 reads SGHRS; CDR2 reads YFSETQ. The CDR3 protein is CASSLGSGRETQYF. The CDR3 bases are TGCGCCAGCAGCCTGGGTAGCGGGAGAGAGACCCAGTACTTC.

The CDR3 region is CSVEVGSGNTIYF. The CDR3 DNA reads as TGCAGCGTTGAGGTTGGCTCTGGAAACACCATATATTTT. The gene calls are TRBV29-1 and TRBJ1-3; D not resolved. The CDR3 spans 13 residues. Germline V gene lookup returns CDR1 SQVTM and CDR2 ANQGSEA. The V end was cut by 3 bases, the J end by 0 bases, with 6 bases between.

Many counts were recorded for this clonotype. The V call is TRBV20-1, the J call TRBJ1-3; D is unclear. Germline V lookup: CDR1 DFQATT, CDR2 SNEGSKA (reference sequence). With 6 bases removed from V and 3 bases from J, the gap between germline ends came to 12 bases. The CDR3 has 13 residues. The CDR3 reads CSAEYLNGNTIYF. The CDR3 region has the DNA TGCAGTGCAGAATACTTAAATGGAAACACCATATATTTT.

There are many counts of this clonotype. The chain is built from TRBV5-1 and TRBJ2-3, with a tentative D call TRBD1 (5 bases). V was trimmed by 4 bases and J by 0 bases, leaving 15 bases between them. The germline V gene encodes CDR1 SGHRS and CDR2 YFSETQ. CDR3 length: 16 amino acids. The CDR3 DNA reads TGCGCCAGCAGCACGAACTGGGGCTCTAGCACAGATACGCAGTATTTT. Protein sequence: CASSTNWGSSTDTQYF.